Each of the 27 T cell receptor beta chains below was sequenced from the same sample in a study of OX40 agonist ivuxolimab in advanced cancers. TCRdb's table, derived via immunoSEQ multiplex PCR, lists solely in-frame clones and lacks some. The sample shows 55,000 to 70,000 clones, about nine tenths of them seen only once. This sample comprised CD4+ or CD8+ T cells sorted from blood, obtained in a trial of the OX40 agonist ivuxolimab. The receptors here all came from an adult with an advanced solid tumor such as melanoma, head and neck, liver or kidney cancer.

The chain recombines TRBV6-1 with TRBJ1-3, with 7 bases aligning to TRBD1. Per germline, CDR1 MNHNS and CDR2 SASEGT. The CDR3 is 16 amino acids. The ends lost 3 bases at V and 2 bases at J; junction bases unmatched: 7. The CDR3 reads CASSEQGVGAGNTIYF. For the CDR3, the DNA is TGTGCCAGCAGTGAGCAGGGGGTAGGAGCTGGAAACACCATATATTTT.

CDR3 amino acids: CASSFGTRTSSAEAFF. Here the CDR3 DNA reads TGTGCCAGCAGCTTTGGTACCCGAACTTCGAGTGCTGAAGCTTTCTTT. V is TRBV5-4 and J is TRBJ1-1; no clear D. CDR1 is SGHNT, CDR2 YYREEE, per germline (reference sequence). This CDR3 spans 16 amino acids. Between the trimmed V and J ends, which lost 2 bases and 6 bases, there was a span of 20 bases.

The V and J genes are TRBV5-1 and TRBJ2-7; a possible D gene is TRBD1 (5 bases). Trimming shortened V by 4 bases and J by 0 bases, and 14 bases separated the two germline ends. CDR1 SGHRS and CDR2 YFSETQ come from the germline V gene. The CDR3 contains 15 residues. CDR3 sequence reads: CASSRQGESSYEQYF. The DNA for the CDR3 is TGCGCCAGCAGCCGTCAGGGCGAGAGCTCCTACGAGCAGTACTTC.

The CDR3: CASSITGETQYF. Written as DNA, the CDR3 is TGTGCCAGTAGTATAACCGGAGAGACCCAGTACTTC. The J gene is TRBJ2-5, the V gene TRBV19; D remains ambiguous. Germline V gene data show CDR1 as LNHDA and CDR2 as SQIVND (reference sequence). The length of the CDR3 is 12 residues. V lost 2 bases, J lost 4 bases, and 5 bases lay in between.

The rearrangement uses TRBV7-8 and TRBJ1-4; 11 bases agree with TRBD1. Germline values: CDR1 SGHVS, CDR2 FQNEAQ. The CDR3 covers 16 residues. Trimming cost V 5 bases and J 8 bases; bases outside gene matches: 10. The CDR3 DNA reads as TGTGCCAGCAGCCCTAGGAGGACAGGGGGCGGAGAAAAACTGTTTTTT. This encodes CASSPRRTGGGEKLFF.

This chain links TRBV11-3 with TRBJ2-1, with 11 positions matching TRBD1. V dropped 5 bases and J dropped 0; count of bases not matched to a gene: 9. In germline, CDR1 is SGHNT, CDR2 YENEEA. This CDR3 has 18 amino acids. The CDR3 nucleotides read TGTGCCAGCAGCATCGGGACAGGGGGTCCGAGCTCCTACAATGAGCAGTTCTTC. Its translation is CASSIGTGGPSSYNEQFF.

The chain has TRBV7-9 and TRBJ1-4, with 7 bases aligning to TRBD1. CDR1 SEHNR and CDR2 FQNEAQ come from the germline V gene (reference sequence). V lost 4 bases and J lost 8; bases outside the gene matches: 7. The CDR3 has 14 amino acids. This CDR3 is CASSSGQAGEKLFF. In DNA form, the CDR3 reads TGTGCCAGCAGCTCCGGACAGGCGGGGGAAAAACTGTTTTTT.

This clone occurred a few times. The chain couples TRBV4-1 to TRBJ1-5, with a possible D match to TRBD1 (5 bases). Germline CDR1 is MGHRA and CDR2 is YSYEKL. V gave up 0 bases and J gave up 2 bases, with 14 bases separating them. This CDR3 has 17 residues. CDR3 amino acids: CASSQDDRQGGNQPQHF. CDR3 nucleotides: TGCGCCAGCAGCCAAGACGATCGGCAGGGAGGCAATCAGCCCCAGCATTTT.

This chain joins TRBV30 and TRBJ2-7; a weak D match, TRBD1 (6 bases). V lost 2 bases and J 6 bases, leaving 14 bases between the germline ends. Germline CDR1 and CDR2: GTSNPN and SVGIG (reference sequence). The CDR3 has 13 residues. CDR3 amino acids: CAWSLTGSGEQYF. The CDR3, as DNA: TGTGCCTGGAGTCTCACAGGGTCGGGCGAGCAGTACTTC.

This sequence joins TRBV7-9 and TRBJ1-4; D possibly corresponds to TRBD1 (5 bases). The CDR3 totals 15 residues. Germline V gene lookup returns CDR1 SEHNR and CDR2 FQNEAQ (reference sequence). Between the trimmed V and J ends, which lost 1 base and 4 bases, there was a span of 10 bases. The CDR3 spells CASSLGQSSNEKLFF. CDR3 bases: TGTGCCAGCAGCTTAGGACAGTCGAGTAATGAAAAACTGTTTTTT.

The V call is TRBV7-2, the J call TRBJ1-3; D is unclear. V was cut by 5 bases and J by 0 bases, with 5 bases left in between. The CDR3 covers 13 residues. Germline loops: CDR1 SGHTA, CDR2 FQGNSA. CDR3 bases: TGTGCCAGCAGCCAGAGCTCTGGAAACACCATATATTTT. This codes for CASSQSSGNTIYF.

The CDR3 sequence is CASSPGGTGSADTQYF. Written as DNA, the CDR3 is TGCGCCAGCAGCCCGGGGGGGACAGGGTCCGCAGATACGCAGTATTTT. The chain recombines TRBV5-1 with TRBJ2-3; perhaps TRBD1 as D (9 bases). This CDR3 has 16 amino acids. V lost 4 bases, J lost 4 bases, and 19 bases lay in between. Germline lookup yields CDR1 SGHRS and CDR2 YFSETQ.

This chain connects TRBV5-1 to TRBJ2-7, with TRBD2 matching 10 bases. CDR1 and CDR2 from the germline V gene are SGHRS and YFSETQ. The CDR3 runs 16 residues. Unmatched junction bases numbered 9, after V lost 4 bases and J lost 2 bases. Written as DNA, the CDR3 is TGCGCCAGCAGCCGCGGGGCTAGCGGGGGAACCTACGAGCAGTACTTC. Protein sequence: CASSRGASGGTYEQYF.

The genes are TRBV19 and TRBJ2-7, with D tentatively TRBD2 (6 bases). Trimming left V 5 bases short and J 6 bases short, with 32 bases between. This CDR3 has 19 residues. Germline values: CDR1 LNHDA, CDR2 SQIVND (reference sequence). The CDR3 sequence: CASSFNFGHAPGTLIEQYF. CDR3 bases: TGTGCCAGTAGTTTTAATTTCGGCCACGCTCCCGGGACTCTTATCGAGCAGTACTTC.

CDR3 sequence: CASSFSNEKLFF. CDR3 DNA: TGTGCCAGCAGCTTTAGCAATGAAAAACTGTTTTTT. The V call is TRBV11-2, the J call TRBJ1-4; D call uncertain. In germline, CDR1 is SGHAT, CDR2 FQNNGV. Trimming took 3 bases from V and 5 from J, leaving 4 bases between them. This CDR3 is built from 12 residues.

This clone was seen only once. The chain is built from TRBV6-6 and TRBJ1-5; D gene unclear. Germline V CDR1 and CDR2: MNHNY, SVGAGI (reference sequence). This CDR3 spans 14 amino acids. The V and J ends lost 4 bases and 0 bases respectively, with 7 bases between them. The CDR3 spells CASSSQNSNQPQHF. In nucleotides, the CDR3 is TGTGCCAGCAGTTCGCAGAATAGCAATCAGCCCCAGCATTTT.

This clone is a singleton in its sample. The chain uses TRBV6-1 and TRBJ1-1, with 11 bases identical to TRBD1. Germline assignment: CDR1 MNHNS and CDR2 SASEGT. Trimming removed 7 bases from V and 8 bases from J; junction bases left unmatched: 6. The CDR3 consists of 13 residues. CDR3 residues: CASTLDRGREAFF. In DNA form, the CDR3 reads TGTGCCAGCACCCTGGACAGGGGGCGAGAAGCTTTCTTT.

This chain connects TRBV7-2 to TRBJ2-3; either TRBD1 or TRBD2 may supply D (5 bases each). Deletions cut 7 bases from V and 6 bases from J, with 14 bases between. CDR1 and CDR2 (germline): SGHTA, FQGNSA. This CDR3 contains 13 residues. CDR3 protein: CASTPQWGDTQYF. The CDR3, as DNA: TGTGCCAGCACTCCCCAGTGGGGGGATACGCAGTATTTT.

The rearrangement links TRBV7-6 to TRBJ2-1, with 13 nucleotides matching TRBD2. CDR3 size: 17 residues. Per germline, CDR1 SGHVS and CDR2 FNYEAQ. V dropped 1 base and J dropped 9; count of bases not matched to a gene: 9. The CDR3 DNA reads TGTGCCAGCAGCTTAGTTTCCCGGACTAGCGGGGGTACTGAGCAGTTCTTC. Its protein is CASSLVSRTSGGTEQFF. The variable domain in full, completed from reference TRBV7-6 and TRBJ2-1, reads GAGVSQSPRYKVTKRGQDVALRCDPISGHVSLYWYRQALGQGPEFLTYFNYEAQQDKSGLPNDRFSAERPEGSISTLTIQRTEQRDSAMYRCASSLVSRTSGGTEQFFGPGTRLTVL.

This clone occurred a few times. The chain joins TRBV5-4 to TRBJ1-2; possibly TRBD1 for D (6 bases). Germline V lookup: CDR1 SGHNT, CDR2 YYREEE (reference sequence). The V end lost 3 bases, the J end lost 8 bases, and 14 bases lay between the germline ends. CDR3 size: 13 residues. The CDR3 is CASSSPGASGYTF. CDR3 in DNA: TGTGCCAGCAGCTCCCCAGGGGCGTCGGGCTACACCTTC.

The V and J genes are TRBV7-9 and TRBJ2-3; either TRBD1 or TRBD2 may fit D (6 bases each). CDR3 size: 15 residues. Trimming cost V 1 base and J 1 base, with 9 bases left between them. Germline V lookup: CDR1 SEHNR, CDR2 FQNEAQ (reference sequence). The CDR3 bases are TGTGCCAGCAGCTTAGTGGGGGGCCGCACAGATACGCAGTATTTT. Protein product: CASSLVGGRTDTQYF.

This chain links TRBV4-2 with TRBJ1-2, with D possibly matching TRBD1 (5 bases). There are 15 residues in the CDR3. The germline CDR1 and CDR2 sequences are LGHNA and YNFKEQ. V gave up 0 bases and J gave up 5 bases, with 13 bases separating them. The CDR3 bases are TGTGCCAGCAGCCAAGAAGCCAGGGCCGAATATGGCTACACCTTC. Translating gives CASSQEARAEYGYTF.

V is TRBV19 and J is TRBJ2-7; D uncertain. The V end was cut by 3 bases, the J end by 4 bases, with 10 bases between. CDR3 size: 13 residues. CDR1 is LNHDA, CDR2 SQIVND, per germline (reference sequence). CDR3: CASSIGRDYEQYF. CDR3 DNA sequence: TGTGCCAGTAGTATCGGCAGAGATTACGAGCAGTACTTC. The complete variable domain, with remaining parts taken from reference TRBV19 and TRBJ2-7, reads DGGITQSPKYLFRKEGQNVTLSCEQNLNHDAMYWYRQDPGQGLRLIYYSQIVNDFQKGDIAEGYSVSREKKESFPLTVTSAQKNPTAFYLCASSIGRDYEQYFGPGTRLTVT.

The chain is built from TRBV5-1 and TRBJ2-7, with 7 positions matching TRBD2. Germline CDR1 is SGHRS and CDR2 is YFSETQ. V trimming: 4 bases; J trimming: 6 bases; junction bases outside the gene matches: 7. The CDR3 runs 13 residues. CDR3 coding DNA: TGCGCCAGCAGCGCCCGGGGGGATCCCGAGCAGTACTTC. Translating it yields CASSARGDPEQYF. Together with reference TRBV5-1 and TRBJ2-7, the CDR3 gives the full variable domain: KAGVTQTPRYLIKTRGQQVTLSCSPISGHRSVSWYQQTPGQGLQFLFEYFSETQRNKGNFPGRFSGRQFSNSRSEMNVSTLELGDSALYLCASSARGDPEQYFGPGTRLTVT.

The V gene is TRBV7-9, the J gene TRBJ1-3, with unresolved D. The CDR3 covers 14 residues. Germline loops: CDR1 SEHNR, CDR2 FQNEAQ (reference sequence). Trimming left V 5 bases short and J 1 base short, with 9 bases between. The CDR3 sequence is CASSASGSGNTIYF. The CDR3 coding sequence is TGTGCCAGCAGCGCTTCAGGATCTGGAAACACCATATATTTT.

In nucleotides, the CDR3 is TGCGCCAGCAGGAATATAGCGGGGCCTCGCACAGATACGCAGTATTTT. It yields the protein CASRNIAGPRTDTQYF. The chain links TRBV4-1 to TRBJ2-3, with 8 bases aligning to TRBD2. V shed 6 bases and J 1 base; nucleotides not matched to a gene: 9. The CDR3 is 16 amino acids. Germline V lookup: CDR1 MGHRA, CDR2 YSYEKL.

CDR3 region: CASSLVASSGVPYEQYF. In DNA form, the CDR3 reads TGTGCCAGCAGCTTAGTAGCGTCTTCAGGGGTCCCCTACGAGCAGTACTTC. The chain carries TRBV11-2 and TRBJ2-7; possible D gene TRBD1, 6 bases. CDR3 length: 17 amino acids. Per germline, CDR1 SGHAT and CDR2 FQNNGV. V dropped 1 base and J dropped 2 bases, with 18 bases sitting between them. Combining the CDR3 with reference TRBV11-2 and TRBJ2-7 gives the whole variable domain EAGVAQSPRYKIIEKRQSVAFWCNPISGHATLYWYQQILGQGPKLLIQFQNNGVVDDSQLPKDRFSAERLKGVDSTLKIQPAKLEDSAVYLCASSLVASSGVPYEQYFGPGTRLTVT.